One sample yielded the 23 T cell receptor beta chains listed below, sequenced in a study of beta chain features in type 1 diabetes. Isolated RNA was reverse transcribed in full, so expressed TCRB transcripts were sequenced. Sequencing was performed with immunoSEQ multiplex PCR; in TCRdb, only in-frame clones are kept and a portion is missing. The data contain fewer than 650,000 clones, around 16% of them seen just once; the ten biggest clones take up about 0.087%. The specimen was naive CD4+ T cells from blood. The receptors here all came from a man younger than 35 in good health.

This clone was recorded a few times. The V gene is TRBV11-1, the J gene TRBJ2-7, with D unclear. Trimming left V 5 bases short and J 1 base short, with 18 bases between. CDR1 is SGHAT, CDR2 FQDESV, per germline (reference sequence). The CDR3 runs to 16 residues. The CDR3 is CASSTGLRLESYEQYF. The CDR3 region has the DNA TGTGCCAGCAGCACCGGGCTTCGGTTAGAGTCCTACGAGCAGTACTTC. Full variable domain (remainder filled in from reference TRBV11-1 and TRBJ2-7): EAEVAQSPRYKITEKSQAVAFWCDPISGHATLYWYRQILGQGPELLVQFQDESVVDDSQLPKDRFSAERLKGVDSTLKIQPAELGDSAMYLCASSTGLRLESYEQYFGPGTRLTVT.

This clone was picked up a small number of times. The chain employs TRBV30 and TRBJ1-1; no clear D. Germline-derived CDR1 and CDR2 are GTSNPN and SVGIG (reference sequence). The V end lost 0 bases, the J end lost 11 bases, and 16 bases lay between the germline ends. This CDR3 comprises 13 residues. DNA for the CDR3: TGTGCCTGGAGTGTACCACCCCCAAACCACGCTTTCTTT. This encodes CAWSVPPPNHAFF. Full variable domain (rest looked up from reference TRBV30 and TRBJ1-1): SQTIHQWPATLVQPVGSPLSLECTVEGTSNPNLYWYRQAAGRGLQLLFYSVGIGQISSEVPQNLSASRPQDRQFILSSKKLLLSDSGFYLCAWSVPPPNHAFFGQGTRLTVV.

The chain carries TRBV6-8 and TRBJ2-7; D gene ambiguous. This CDR3 has 11 amino acids. From germline, CDR1 is MNHGY and CDR2 SAAAGT. V was clipped by 5 bases and J by 3 bases, with 5 bases between them. In nucleotides, the CDR3 is TGTGCCAGCAGTCATAACTACGAGCAGTACTTC. Translated: CASSHNYEQYF.

This chain links TRBV28 with TRBJ1-6, with D unresolved. The V gene's germline CDR1 is MDHEN and CDR2 SYDVKM. Trimming removed 1 base from V and 2 bases from J, with 6 bases in between. The CDR3 is 15 residues long. DNA for the CDR3: TGTGCCAGCAGTTTATTCCCAGCCTATAATTCACCCCTCCACTTT. This codes for CASSLFPAYNSPLHF.

This clone was detected only a few times. The genes are TRBV21-1 and TRBJ2-3; TRBD1 reflects the table's D call only, with no check against the DNA. TRBV21-1 is designated a pseudogene. This CDR3 spans 17 amino acids. The DNA of the CDR3 is TGTGCCAGCAGCATAAAAAGGATCCAGGGTCCCCCAGATACGCAGTATTTT. It yields the protein CASSIKRIQGPPDTQYF.

CDR3 in DNA: TGTGCCAGCAATTCTGGACAGGGCAATGAGCAGTTCTTC. Translating it yields CASNSGQGNEQFF. V usage is TRBV27 and J usage is TRBJ2-1; 8 positions agree with TRBD1. CDR1 is MNHEY and CDR2 is SMNVEV in the germline V gene (reference sequence). The CDR3 length is 13 residues. The trim removed 7 bases at V and 6 bases at J, leaving 5 bases unmatched.

This clone was found a few times. The V gene is TRBV7-2, the J gene TRBJ2-3, with D possibly TRBD2 on 5 matching bases. From germline, CDR1 is SGHTA and CDR2 FQGNSA. V was cut by 2 bases and J by 2 bases, with 8 bases left in between. There are 14 residues in the CDR3. The CDR3 reads CASSLPGFTDTQYF. The CDR3, as DNA: TGTGCCAGCAGCTTACCGGGGTTCACAGATACGCAGTATTTT.

This clone was seen just once. The chain combines TRBV28 with TRBJ2-7; D is tentatively TRBD1 or TRBD2 (5 bases each). Trimming pared 3 bases from V and 2 bases from J, leaving 8 bases between. CDR3 length: 13 residues. Germline V gene sequence: CDR1 MDHEN, CDR2 SYDVKM. The CDR3 DNA reads TGTGCCAGCAGTTTGAGGGGACCCTACGAGCAGTACTTC. It yields the protein CASSLRGPYEQYF.

The sample holds a few counts of this clone. This rearrangement joins TRBV4-2 to TRBJ2-7; 11 bases are a match to TRBD2. The CDR3 is made up of 17 amino acids. With V trimmed by 5 bases and J by 3 bases, 12 bases remained unmatched. Germline-derived CDR1 and CDR2 are LGHNA and YNFKEQ. The CDR3 sequence is CASSSLPGLADLYEQYF. The CDR3 DNA reads TGTGCCAGCAGCTCTCTACCGGGACTAGCGGACCTCTACGAGCAGTACTTC.

The V and J genes are TRBV25-1 and TRBJ2-4, with a tentative D call TRBD2 (5 bases). Trimming removed 6 bases from V and 3 bases from J, with 9 bases in between. This CDR3 is built from 13 residues. Germline V gene data show CDR1 as MGHDK and CDR2 as SYGVNS. The CDR3 bases are TGTGCCAGCAGAGGGAGTAACAAAAACATTCAGTACTTC. It translates to CASRGSNKNIQYF. Together with reference TRBV25-1 and TRBJ2-4, the CDR3 gives the full variable domain: EADIYQTPRYLVIGTGKKITLECSQTMGHDKMYWYQQDPGMELHLIHYSYGVNSTEKGDLSSESTVSRIRTEHFPLTLESARPSHTSQYLCASRGSNKNIQYFGAGTRLSVL.

The genes are TRBV18 and TRBJ1-2; D is ambiguous. The CDR3 spans 14 residues. The germline V gene has CDR1 KGHSH and CDR2 LQKENI. Trimming removed 2 bases from V and 2 bases from J, with 9 bases in between. CDR3: CASSPDSLNYGYTF. The CDR3 nucleotides are TGTGCCAGCTCACCAGATTCCCTAAACTATGGCTACACCTTC. The complete variable domain, with remaining parts taken from reference TRBV18 and TRBJ1-2, reads NAGVMQNPRHLVRRRGQEARLRCSPMKGHSHVYWYRQLPEEGLKFMVYLQKENIIDESGMPKERFSAEFPKEGPSILRIQQVVRGDSAAYFCASSPDSLNYGYTFGSGTRLTVV.

This chain links TRBV9 with TRBJ1-2; D may be TRBD1 (5 bases). Trimming left V 6 bases short and J 6 bases short, with 24 bases between. Germline loops: CDR1 SGDLS, CDR2 YYNGEE. This CDR3 has 16 amino acids. Here the CDR3 DNA reads TGTGCCAGCAATCCCCTCGGCAGGGCCGGCAGACATGGCTACACCTTC. This codes for CASNPLGRAGRHGYTF.

The chain carries TRBV7-3 and TRBJ2-7; TRBD2 agrees at 12 bases. The CDR3 length is 15 residues. Germline V gives CDR1 SGHTA, CDR2 FQGTGA. V was pared by 6 bases and J by 6 bases, with 9 bases of the junction left unmatched. CDR3 loop: CASSRTGLAGTEQYF. DNA of the CDR3: TGTGCCAGCAGTCGAACCGGACTAGCGGGGACCGAGCAGTACTTC. Filled out from reference TRBV7-3 and TRBJ2-7, the complete variable domain reads GAGVSQTPSNKVTEKGKYVELRCDPISGHTALYWYRQSLGQGPEFLIYFQGTGAADDSGLPNDRFFAVRPEGSVSTLKIQRTERGDSAVYLCASSRTGLAGTEQYFGPGTRLTVT.

This sequence joins TRBV4-2 and TRBJ1-1; D is undetermined. This CDR3 spans 15 amino acids. Trimming removed 1 base from V and 0 bases from J, with 9 bases in between. CDR1 and CDR2 (germline): LGHNA, YNFKEQ. The CDR3 is CASSQATALNTEAFF. CDR3 DNA: TGTGCCAGCAGCCAAGCGACCGCACTGAACACTGAAGCTTTCTTT.

This clone was seen a few times. V gene TRBV4-2 combines with J gene TRBJ2-7; no reliable D call. The CDR3 totals 13 residues. V was pared by 1 base and J by 5 bases, with 9 bases between. The V gene's germline CDR1 is LGHNA and CDR2 YNFKEQ. CDR3 sequence (DNA): TGTGCCAGCAGCCAAGCCCAAGGACACGAGCAGTACTTC. It specifies CASSQAQGHEQYF.

Notes on this clone: The sample holds other DNA sequences that translate to the same CDR3. The chain has TRBV28 and TRBJ2-7; unclear D gene. Per the germline V gene, CDR1 is MDHEN and CDR2 is SYDVKM. This CDR3 region has 11 residues. Deletions cut 5 bases from V and 3 bases from J, with 5 bases between. DNA for the CDR3: TGTGCCAGCAGTCCTTACTACGAGCAGTACTTC. Its protein is CASSPYYEQYF.

The chain carries TRBV4-2 and TRBJ2-7, with 9 bases that match TRBD2. The CDR3 spans 16 residues. After removal of 1 base from V and 0 bases from J, the junction contained 4 bases not matched to a gene. In germline, CDR1 is LGHNA, CDR2 YNFKEQ. The CDR3 is CASSQALAGSSYEQYF. For the CDR3, the DNA is TGTGCCAGCAGCCAAGCCCTAGCGGGGAGCTCCTACGAGCAGTACTTC.

This clone was seen only a few times. V and J are TRBV5-6 and TRBJ2-7; 9 bases are a match to TRBD2. Germline V gene data show CDR1 as SGHDT and CDR2 as YYEEEE. This CDR3 is 14 amino acids long. V was pared by 6 bases and J by 4 bases, with 8 bases of the junction left unmatched. CDR3 nucleotides: TGTGCCAGCACCCCGGCGGGAGGGTGGTACGAGCAGTACTTC. Amino acids: CASTPAGGWYEQYF.

This chain uses TRBV29-1 with TRBJ2-1; 10 bases map to TRBD1. This CDR3 contains 14 residues. V gave up 4 bases and J gave up 3 bases; unmatched junction bases: 3. Germline CDR1 is SQVTM and CDR2 is ANQGSEA. The CDR3 spells CSVGGQGIYNEQFF. CDR3 DNA sequence: TGCAGCGTTGGGGGACAGGGGATCTACAATGAGCAGTTCTTC.

The rearrangement links TRBV7-2 to TRBJ2-5; 8 bases match TRBD1. Germline V CDR1 and CDR2: SGHTA, FQGNSA. The trim removed 4 bases at V and 5 bases at J, leaving 3 bases unmatched. The length of the CDR3 is 13 residues. The CDR3 loop reads CASSSTGGETQYF. DNA of the CDR3: TGTGCCAGCAGCTCTACAGGGGGGGAGACCCAGTACTTC. The full variable domain, rest sourced from reference TRBV7-2 and TRBJ2-5, is GAGVSQSPSNKVTEKGKDVELRCDPISGHTALYWYRQSLGQGLEFLIYFQGNSAPDKSGLPSDRFSAERTGGSVSTLTIQRTQQEDSAVYLCASSSTGGETQYFGPGTRLLVL.

There are a few counts of this clone. V usage is TRBV9 and J usage is TRBJ2-6; TRBD2 agrees at 9 bases. The V segment lost 0 bases and the J segment 2 bases; nucleotides outside the gene matches: 6. CDR3 length equals 18 residues. Germline-derived CDR1 and CDR2 are SGDLS and YYNGEE. The CDR3 region has the DNA TGTGCCAGCAGCGTAGGGTTTAGCGGGGGCGCTGGGGCCAACGTCCTGACTTTC. Its protein product is CASSVGFSGGAGANVLTF. The variable domain in full, completed from reference TRBV9 and TRBJ2-6, reads DSGVTQTPKHLITATGQRVTLRCSPRSGDLSVYWYQQSLDQGLQFLIQYYNGEERAKGNILERFSAQQFPDLHSELNLSSLELGDSALYFCASSVGFSGGAGANVLTFGAGSRLTVL.

This chain links TRBV30 with TRBJ1-5; D gene unclear. This CDR3 spans 13 amino acids. The germline CDR1 and CDR2 sequences are GTSNPN and SVGIG (reference sequence). V was trimmed by 6 bases and J by 3 bases, leaving 12 bases between them. CDR3 sequence: CACNQAFNQPQHF. CDR3 nucleotide sequence: TGTGCCTGTAACCAAGCCTTCAATCAGCCCCAGCATTTT. The full variable domain, with the rest looked up from reference TRBV30 and TRBJ1-5, is SQTIHQWPATLVQPVGSPLSLECTVEGTSNPNLYWYRQAAGRGLQLLFYSVGIGQISSEVPQNLSASRPQDRQFILSSKKLLLSDSGFYLCACNQAFNQPQHFGDGTRLSIL.

The chain is built from TRBV9 and TRBJ2-2; D is ambiguous. This CDR3 is 12 amino acids long. The germline V gene has CDR1 SGDLS and CDR2 YYNGEE. V lost 2 bases and J lost 6, with 5 bases in between. CDR3 sequence: CASSVQPGELFF. For the CDR3, the DNA is TGTGCCAGCAGCGTCCAACCCGGGGAGCTGTTTTTT.